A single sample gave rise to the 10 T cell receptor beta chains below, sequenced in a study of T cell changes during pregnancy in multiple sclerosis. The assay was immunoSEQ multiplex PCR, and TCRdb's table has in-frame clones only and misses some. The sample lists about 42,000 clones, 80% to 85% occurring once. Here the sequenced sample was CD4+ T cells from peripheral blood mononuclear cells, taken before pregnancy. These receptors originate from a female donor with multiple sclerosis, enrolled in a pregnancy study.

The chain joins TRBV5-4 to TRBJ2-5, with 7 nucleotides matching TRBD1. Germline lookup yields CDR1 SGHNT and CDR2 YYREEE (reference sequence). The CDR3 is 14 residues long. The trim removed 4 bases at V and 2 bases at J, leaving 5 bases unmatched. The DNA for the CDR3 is TGTGCCAGCAGCGACCCGGGACAGCAAGAGACCCAGTACTTC. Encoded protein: CASSDPGQQETQYF.

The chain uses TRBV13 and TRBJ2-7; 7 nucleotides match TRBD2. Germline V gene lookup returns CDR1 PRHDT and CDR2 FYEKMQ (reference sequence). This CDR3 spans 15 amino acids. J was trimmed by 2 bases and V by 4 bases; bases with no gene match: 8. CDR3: CASSSRAGDTYEQYF. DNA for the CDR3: TGTGCCAGCAGCTCAAGGGCGGGGGATACCTACGAGCAGTACTTC.

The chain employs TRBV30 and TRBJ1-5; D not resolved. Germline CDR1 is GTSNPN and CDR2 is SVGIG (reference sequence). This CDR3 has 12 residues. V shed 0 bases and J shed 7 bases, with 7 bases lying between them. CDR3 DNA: TGTGCCTGGAGTGTACGGGGACAGCCCCAGCATTTT. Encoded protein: CAWSVRGQPQHF.

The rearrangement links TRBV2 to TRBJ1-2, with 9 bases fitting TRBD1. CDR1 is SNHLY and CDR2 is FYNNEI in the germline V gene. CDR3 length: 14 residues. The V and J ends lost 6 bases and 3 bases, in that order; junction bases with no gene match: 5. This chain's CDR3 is CASSQQGADYGYTF. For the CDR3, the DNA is TGTGCCAGCAGCCAACAGGGGGCGGACTATGGCTACACCTTC.

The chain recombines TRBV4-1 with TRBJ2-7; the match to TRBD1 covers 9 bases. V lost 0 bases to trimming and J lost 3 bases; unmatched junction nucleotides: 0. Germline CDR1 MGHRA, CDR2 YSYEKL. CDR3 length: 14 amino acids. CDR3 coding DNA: TGCGCCAGCAGCCAAGAGACAGGGGGCTACGAGCAGTACTTC. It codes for CASSQETGGYEQYF.

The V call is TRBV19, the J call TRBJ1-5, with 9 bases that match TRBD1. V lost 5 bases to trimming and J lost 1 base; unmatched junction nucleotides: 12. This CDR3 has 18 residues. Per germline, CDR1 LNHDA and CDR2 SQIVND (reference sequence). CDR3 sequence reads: CASSLWHRGLRSNQPQHF. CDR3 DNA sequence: TGTGCCAGTAGTCTTTGGCACAGGGGGCTTAGAAGCAATCAGCCCCAGCATTTT.

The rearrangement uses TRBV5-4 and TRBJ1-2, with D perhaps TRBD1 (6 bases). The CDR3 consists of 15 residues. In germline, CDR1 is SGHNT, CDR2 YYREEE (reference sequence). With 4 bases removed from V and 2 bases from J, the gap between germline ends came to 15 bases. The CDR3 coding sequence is TGTGCCAGCAGCACGAGGACAGATATAAACTATGGCTACACCTTC. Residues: CASSTRTDINYGYTF. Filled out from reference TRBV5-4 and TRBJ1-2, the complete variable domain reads ETGVTQSPTHLIKTRGQQVTLRCSSQSGHNTVSWYQQALGQGPQFIFQYYREEENGRGNFPPRFSGLQFPNYSSELNVNALELDDSALYLCASSTRTDINYGYTFGSGTRLTVV.

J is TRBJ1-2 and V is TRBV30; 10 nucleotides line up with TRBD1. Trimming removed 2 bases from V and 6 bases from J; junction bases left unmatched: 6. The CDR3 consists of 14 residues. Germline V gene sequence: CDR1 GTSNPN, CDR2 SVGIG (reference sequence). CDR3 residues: CAWSRRQGADGYTF. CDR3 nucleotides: TGTGCCTGGAGTAGACGACAGGGGGCGGATGGCTACACCTTC.

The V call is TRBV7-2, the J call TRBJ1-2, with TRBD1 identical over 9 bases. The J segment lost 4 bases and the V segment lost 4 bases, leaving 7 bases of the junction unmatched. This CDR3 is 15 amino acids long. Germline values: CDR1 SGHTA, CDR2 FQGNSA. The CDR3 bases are TGTGCCAGCAGCTCTCCGGGACAGGGTTTCTATGGCTACACCTTC. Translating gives CASSSPGQGFYGYTF.

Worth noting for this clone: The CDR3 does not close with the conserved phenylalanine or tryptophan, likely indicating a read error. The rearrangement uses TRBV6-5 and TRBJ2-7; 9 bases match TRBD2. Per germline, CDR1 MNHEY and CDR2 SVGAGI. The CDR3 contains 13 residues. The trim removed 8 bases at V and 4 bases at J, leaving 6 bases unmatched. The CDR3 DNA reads TGTGCCAGCCGGGCGGGGGGGCGGTACGAGCAGTACTCC. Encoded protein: CASRAGGRYEQYS.